This entry lists 12 T cell receptor beta chains sequenced from one sample in a study of T cell clonality in common variable immunodeficiency. Some clones are missing from TCRdb's copy, which holds only in-frame ones; the method was immunoSEQ multiplex PCR. The repertoire shows tens of thousands of clones, none seen only once; the top ten take 2% to 2.5%. Material: peripheral blood mononuclear cells. These receptors were obtained from a person between 18 and 75 years old in good health.

This clone appeared many times. The sequenced fragment ends 3 residues before the CDR3 boundary, so the rest is inferred from the germline J gene. The V call is TRBV5-1, the J call TRBJ2-7; 13 nucleotides align to TRBD2. The CDR3 is made up of 17 amino acids. V was pared by 6 bases and J by 2 bases, with 11 bases of the junction left unmatched. The germline gives CDR1 SGHRS, CDR2 YFSETQ. Here the CDR3 reads CASTLEGLAGNPYEQYF. CDR3 bases read: TGCGCCAGCACCCTGGAGGGACTAGCGGGAAATCCCTACGAG.

This clone was detected ten times or more. Sequencing ends 3 residues short of the CDR3 end; the germline J gene provides the rest. The rearrangement joins TRBV10-3 to TRBJ1-1; 7 bases map to TRBD1. The length of the CDR3 is 13 residues. The V and J ends lost 6 bases and 3 bases, in that order; junction bases with no gene match: 4. CDR1 ENHRY and CDR2 SYGVKD come from the germline V gene. The sequenced part of the CDR3 DNA is TGTGCCATCAGGAACACAGGGGACACTGAA. Amino acids: CAIRNTGDTE. Given in full, the CDR3 is CAIRNTGDTEAFF.

The sequenced CDR3 bases are TGTGCCAGCAGTGGTGAAGGGTCCGAG. Protein: CASSGEGSE. Given in full, the CDR3 is CASSGEGSEQYF. This chain uses TRBV2 with TRBJ2-7; D is ambiguous. The read stops 3 residues short of the end of the CDR3; the missing end is completed from the germline J gene. Trimming cost V 4 bases and J 6 bases, with 10 bases left between them. Germline-derived CDR1 and CDR2 are SNHLY and FYNNEI. This CDR3 is built from 12 residues.

This clone showed up many times. From the germline J gene comes the end of the CDR3, since the read stops 3 residues before it. The V call is TRBV19, the J call TRBJ2-7, with D perhaps TRBD1 (5 bases). V shed 5 bases and J shed 5 bases, with 13 bases lying between them. Germline V gene data show CDR1 as LNHDA and CDR2 as SQIVND (reference sequence). This CDR3 is 13 amino acids long. This CDR3 reads CASSVSGSNEQYF. The covered CDR3 bases are TGTGCCAGTAGTGTTTCAGGGTCCAACGAG.

In its sample, this clone was seen many times. Read data end 3 residues before the CDR3 end; the end is taken from the germline J gene. This chain connects TRBV30 to TRBJ1-6; perhaps TRBD1 as D (5 bases). Germline V lookup: CDR1 GTSNPN, CDR2 SVGIG (reference sequence). CDR3 length equals 14 residues. V was pared by 4 bases and J by 7 bases, with 14 bases between. CDR3 protein: CAWTTEMPNSPLHF. The CDR3 bases that were read are TGTGCCTGGACGACAGAAATGCCCAATTCACCC.

This clone was seen repeatedly, ten times or more. The observed sequence ends 3 residues before the CDR3 terminus, with the missing tail filled in from the germline J gene. The chain has TRBV30 and TRBJ1-1; 7 nucleotides match TRBD1. There are 12 residues in the CDR3. The germline gives CDR1 GTSNPN, CDR2 SVGIG (reference sequence). J gave up 5 bases and V 4 bases, and 4 bases lay outside the gene matches. CDR3 bases read: TGTGCCTGGATAGACAGGGTGACTGAA. Translated: CAWIDRVTE. The whole CDR3 protein reads CAWIDRVTEAFF.

This clone has just a few counts. The read ends 3 residues before the CDR3 terminus; that terminus is restored from the germline J gene. This chain connects TRBV6-4 to TRBJ2-6, with no clear D. The CDR3 runs 15 residues. Germline CDR1 is MRHNA and CDR2 is SNTAGT. V was pared by 2 bases and J by 2 bases, with 7 bases between. Partial CDR3 DNA: TGTGCCAGCAGTGACAGGGCCGCTGGGGCCAACGTC. This gives the protein CASSDRAAGANV. The entire CDR3 protein is CASSDRAAGANVLTF.

This clone was picked up a small number of times. A much larger clone differs by one base, so this may be a read error. The read ends 3 residues early relative to the CDR3; the germline J gene fills the gap. This chain uses TRBV2 with TRBJ2-3, with 9 bases lining up with TRBD2. With 3 bases clipped from V and 1 base from J, the junction kept 2 bases outside the gene matches. CDR1 SNHLY and CDR2 FYNNEI come from the germline V gene. The CDR3 spans 15 residues. Incomplete CDR3 DNA: TGTGCCAGCAGTGATTTAGCGGGGGGCACAGATACG. This encodes CASSDLAGGTDT. The whole CDR3 reads CASSDLAGGTDTQYF.

This clone was observed at least ten times. The read ends 3 residues early relative to the CDR3; the germline J gene fills the gap. This chain links TRBV29-1 with TRBJ2-7; D is undetermined. This CDR3 contains 13 residues. V was clipped by 6 bases and J by 0 bases, with 12 bases between them. The germline V gene has CDR1 SQVTM and CDR2 ANQGSEA. CDR3 DNA, as far as it was read: TGCAGCGTCGCCGGCGGCGACTCCTACGAG. Protein sequence: CSVAGGDSYE. In full, the CDR3 reads CSVAGGDSYEQYF.

About this clone: From the germline J gene comes the end of the CDR3, since the read stops 3 residues before it. The chain carries TRBV5-1 and TRBJ2-6, with unresolved D. This CDR3 contains 16 residues. Per germline, CDR1 SGHRS and CDR2 YFSETQ. Deletions cut 0 bases from V and 0 bases from J, with 7 bases between. The CDR3 here is CASSLGLLSGANVLTF. The CDR3 bases that were read are TGCGCCAGCAGCTTGGGGCTGCTCTCTGGGGCCAACGTC.

This clone was seen many times. The read falls 3 residues short of the CDR3 end, and the missing part is taken from the germline J gene. The chain recombines TRBV5-1 with TRBJ1-2; no reliable D call. The CDR3 loop spans 14 amino acids. Trimming shortened V by 0 bases and J by 0 bases, and 6 bases separated the two germline ends. The germline CDR1 and CDR2 sequences are SGHRS and YFSETQ. The CDR3 DNA, read in part, is TGCGCCAGCAGCTTGGGCGCTGCTAACTATGGC. Protein product: CASSLGAANYG. The entire CDR3 protein reads CASSLGAANYGYTF.

In this sample, this clone turned up a few times. The read comes to an end 3 residues before the CDR3 does, leaving the germline J gene to fill in the end. The rearrangement links TRBV7-9 to TRBJ1-1; 11 positions match TRBD1. Germline V gene lookup returns CDR1 SEHNR and CDR2 FQNEAQ (reference sequence). The CDR3 has 15 amino acids. This chain's CDR3 is CASRFPGQGARKAFF. The sequenced CDR3 bases are TGTGCCAGCAGATTCCCAGGACAGGGGGCGAGAAAA.